A selection of T cell receptor beta chains follows, all from one sample in a study of CD8 T cells in Susac syndrome. MiXCR, applied by TCRdb to the immunoSEQ multiplex PCR reads, yields one record per CDR3 protein. The table includes approximately 190,000 distinct CDR3 sequences, around 95% detected once. The sample comprised CD4+ T cells from PBMCs. These receptors were collected from a human donor with Susac syndrome. The CDR3 runs from the conserved cysteine through the conserved F or W. A D gene is named only where the DNA matches it firmly. Expanded clones are given a class, and other clones once, few, many or no size at all.

clone size: NA; D gene: NA; J gene: TRBJ2-5; V gene: TRBV12-3/TRBV12-4; CDR3 protein: CASSLVGGRETQYF; CDR3 DNA: TGTGCCAGCAGTTTGGTGGGGGGGCGGGAGACCCAGTACTTC
clone size: NA; D gene: NA; J gene: TRBJ2-7; V gene: TRBV2; CDR3 protein: CASTSGAGSYEQYF; CDR3 DNA: TGTGCCAGCACCTCAGGGGCAGGATCCTACGAGCAGTACTTC
clone size: NA; D gene: NA; J gene: TRBJ1-2; V gene: TRBV20-1; CDR3 protein: CSARSTGIFGYTF; CDR3 DNA: TGCAGTGCTAGATCAACGGGAATCTTTGGCTACACCTTC
clone size: NA; D gene: NA; J gene: TRBJ2-4; V gene: TRBV29-1; CDR3 protein: CSVAPNVQAKNIQYF; CDR3 DNA: TGCAGCGTCGCTCCAAACGTTCAAGCCAAAAACATTCAGTACTTC
clone size: NA; D gene: NA; J gene: TRBJ2-3; V gene: TRBV27; CDR3 protein: CASSLSQGRRTDTQYF; CDR3 DNA: TGTGCCAGCAGTTTATCTCAGGGGCGACGCACAGATACGCAGTATTTT
clone size: NA; D gene: TRBD2; J gene: TRBJ2-5; V gene: TRBV20-1; CDR3 protein: CSARGLAGGTEETQYF; CDR3 DNA: TGCAGTGCTAGAGGACTAGCGGGGGGGACCGAAGAGACCCAGTACTTC
clone size: once; D gene: NA; J gene: TRBJ2-4; V gene: TRBV12-5; CDR3 protein: CASEGLSDIQYF; CDR3 DNA: TGTGCTAGTGAGGGTTTGAGCGACATTCAGTACTTC
clone size: once; D gene: TRBD1; J gene: TRBJ1-5; V gene: TRBV6-6; CDR3 protein: CASNPTGWDQPQHF; CDR3 DNA: TGTGCCAGCAACCCGACAGGGTGGGATCAGCCCCAGCATTTT
clone size: once; D gene: TRBD2; J gene: TRBJ2-7; V gene: TRBV7-2; CDR3 protein: CASSVQGLAGGSSYEQYF; CDR3 DNA: TGTGCCAGCAGCGTGCAGGGGCTAGCGGGGGGAAGCTCCTACGAGCAGTACTTC
clone size: NA; D gene: TRBD1; J gene: TRBJ1-2; V gene: TRBV5-1; CDR3 protein: CASSVGTENYGYTF; CDR3 DNA: TGCGCCAGCAGCGTCGGGACAGAGAACTATGGCTACACCTTC
clone size: NA; D gene: TRBD1; J gene: TRBJ2-7; V gene: TRBV4-3; CDR3 protein: CASSRGQGASYEQYF; CDR3 DNA: TGCGCCAGCAGCCGAGGACAGGGCGCCTCCTACGAGCAGTACTTC
clone size: few; D gene: NA; J gene: TRBJ2-5; V gene: TRBV29-1; CDR3 protein: CSDTGGVETQYF; CDR3 DNA: TGCAGCGACACGGGGGGCGTAGAGACCCAGTACTTC
clone size: NA; D gene: NA; J gene: TRBJ1-1; V gene: TRBV30; CDR3 protein: CAWVGNTEAFF; CDR3 DNA: TGTGCCTGGGTGGGAAACACTGAAGCTTTCTTT
clone size: NA; D gene: NA; J gene: TRBJ2-2; V gene: TRBV5-8; CDR3 protein: CASSVRGGDTGELFF; CDR3 DNA: TGTGCCAGCAGCGTACGGGGTGGAGACACCGGGGAGCTGTTTTTT
clone size: NA; D gene: TRBD2; J gene: TRBJ2-5; V gene: TRBV28; CDR3 protein: CASSSQTSGGTRETQYF; CDR3 DNA: TGTGCCAGCAGTTCGCAGACTAGCGGGGGGACCCGTGAGACCCAGTACTTC
clone size: NA; D gene: NA; J gene: TRBJ1-3; V gene: TRBV13; CDR3 protein: CASSLSGADTIYF; CDR3 DNA: TGTGCCAGCAGCTTATCAGGGGCGGACACCATATATTTT
clone size: few; D gene: NA; J gene: TRBJ1-5; V gene: TRBV7-8; CDR3 protein: CASSLGGGSSNQPQHF; CDR3 DNA: TGTGCCAGCAGCTTAGGAGGGGGATCTAGCAATCAGCCCCAGCATTTT
clone size: NA; D gene: NA; J gene: TRBJ2-1; V gene: TRBV14; CDR3 protein: CASSQELYNEQFF; CDR3 DNA: TGTGCCAGCAGCCAAGAACTCTACAATGAGCAGTTCTTC
clone size: NA; D gene: TRBD2; J gene: TRBJ2-1; V gene: TRBV6-2/TRBV6-3; CDR3 protein: CASRSSGGAYNEQFF; CDR3 DNA: TGTGCCAGCAGATCTAGCGGGGGGGCCTACAATGAGCAGTTCTTC
clone size: NA; D gene: NA; J gene: TRBJ1-2; V gene: TRBV30; CDR3 protein: CAWSIRGEYGYTF; CDR3 DNA: TGTGCCTGGAGTATAAGGGGAGAATATGGCTACACCTTC
clone size: NA; D gene: NA; J gene: TRBJ2-2; V gene: TRBV15; CDR3 protein: CATSRGVSNTGELFF; CDR3 DNA: TGTGCCACCAGCAGGGGAGTTTCGAACACCGGGGAGCTGTTTTTT
clone size: NA; D gene: NA; J gene: TRBJ2-7; V gene: TRBV7-9; CDR3 protein: CASTQTSYEQYF; CDR3 DNA: TGTGCCAGCACCCAAACATCCTACGAGCAGTACTTC
clone size: NA; D gene: TRBD1; J gene: TRBJ1-5; V gene: TRBV5-1; CDR3 protein: CASRPTTGQGNQPQHF; CDR3 DNA: TGCGCCAGCAGGCCCACGACGGGACAGGGGAATCAGCCCCAGCATTTT
clone size: NA; D gene: TRBD1; J gene: TRBJ1-1; V gene: TRBV18; CDR3 protein: CASSPSGLTGVNTEAFF; CDR3 DNA: TGTGCCAGCTCACCATCGGGTTTGACAGGGGTGAACACTGAAGCTTTCTTT
clone size: few; D gene: NA; J gene: TRBJ2-7; V gene: TRBV30; CDR3 protein: CAWSESTGFIYEQYF; CDR3 DNA: TGTGCCTGGAGTGAAAGCACAGGCTTCATCTACGAGCAGTACTTC
clone size: NA; D gene: NA; J gene: TRBJ1-3; V gene: TRBV20-1; CDR3 protein: CSAKSGEKAGGNTIYF; CDR3 DNA: TGCAGTGCCAAATCCGGTGAGAAGGCGGGAGGAAACACCATATATTTT